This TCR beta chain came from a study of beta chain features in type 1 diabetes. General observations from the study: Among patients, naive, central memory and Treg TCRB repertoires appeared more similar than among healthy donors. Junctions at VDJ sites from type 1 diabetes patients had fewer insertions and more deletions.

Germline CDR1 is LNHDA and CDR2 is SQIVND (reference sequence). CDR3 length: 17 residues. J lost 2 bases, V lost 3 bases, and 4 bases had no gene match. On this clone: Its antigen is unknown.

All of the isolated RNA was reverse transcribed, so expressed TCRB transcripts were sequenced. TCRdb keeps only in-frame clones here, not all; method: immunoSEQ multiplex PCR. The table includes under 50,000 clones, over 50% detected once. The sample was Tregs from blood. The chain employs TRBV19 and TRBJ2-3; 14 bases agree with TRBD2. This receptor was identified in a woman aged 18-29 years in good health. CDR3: CASSMTSGRVLTDTQYF. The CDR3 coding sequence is TGTGCCAGTAGTATGACTAGCGGGAGGGTCCTCACAGATACGCAGTATTTT.